This T cell receptor beta chain derives from a study of identical twins. This CDR3 is built from 14 residues. Germline CDR1 LNHNV, CDR2 YYDKDF (reference sequence). V was pared by 4 bases and J by 1 base, with 10 bases between. Study findings and constraints: Abundant beta clonotypes from cord blood bore fewer insertions; memory repertoires lacked this pattern. In monozygotic twins, models underestimated the sharing of out-of-frame TCR alpha. Cross-sectional statistics underpinned the conclusions; the same donors were not followed.

As regards this clonotype: What it binds is unknown.

A universal primer site arose from template switching, and cDNA bore unique molecular identifiers. TCRdb independently ran MiXCR on the 5' RACE reads; one entry per CDR3 protein. The data contain 450,000 or so distinct CDR3 sequences, 13% to 15% of them seen just once; the ten biggest clones take up about 0.53%. These data are also associated with another study on yellow fever vaccine responses in identical twins.

The origin of this receptor is a woman under 30 in good health. Material: CD4+ T cells sorted from blood. This chain connects TRBV15 to TRBJ2-5; D is uncertain. CDR3 residues: CATSTWPAQETQYF. The CDR3 DNA reads as TGTGCCACCAGCACTTGGCCGGCCCAAGAGACCCAGTACTTC.